The present T cell receptor (beta chain) was sequenced within a study of T cell clonality in common variable immunodeficiency. Study conclusions and caveats: What drives increased CVID clonality needs T cell subpopulation sequencing. Fewer deletions and N-nucleotide insertions were reportedly seen in common variable immunodeficiency TCR beta sequences.

There are 14 residues in the CDR3. V gave up 4 bases and J gave up 4 bases, with 15 bases separating them. Germline V gives CDR1 SQVTM, CDR2 ANQGSEA. This clone was seen a handful of times. Antigen unknown. The DNA ends 3 residues before the CDR3 does, and the rest of the CDR3 is filled in from the germline J gene. Control and CVID samples contributed equal amounts of genomic DNA. Generated by immunoSEQ multiplex PCR, the TCRdb table keeps only in-frame clones and is missing some. Observed in the sample are under 45,000 clones, none of them singletons. The TCR comes from a person aged 18-70 years in good health. The material sequenced was peripheral blood mononuclear cells. The rearrangement uses TRBV29-1 and TRBJ2-3; TRBD2 might be the D (6 bases). Incomplete CDR3 DNA: TGCAGCGTTGGGCGGAGGGTTAGCGCAGATACG. Its protein is CSVGRRVSADT. The whole CDR3 is CSVGRRVSADTQYF.